The text below deals with one TCR beta chain. This CDR3 region has 15 residues. The V end was cut by 7 bases, the J end by 4 bases, with 17 bases between. CDR1 is SNHLY, CDR2 FYNNEI, per germline. Survey-level immunoSEQ sequencing profiled the TCR beta repertoire. Measured with immunoSEQ multiplex PCR; TCRdb has only the in-frame clones, and not every one. The table records 55,000 to 70,000 clones, around 93% of them present only once. The origin of this receptor is a man aged 40-49 years with rheumatoid arthritis. This chain uses TRBV2 with TRBJ1-5; TRBD1 is a possible D gene (6 bases). Sequences were obtained from PBMCs. This chain's CDR3 is CASMMHRDKNQPQHF. CDR3 nucleotide sequence: TGTGCCAGCATGATGCACCGGGACAAGAATCAGCCCCAGCATTTT.